This T cell receptor beta chain was retrieved from a study of T-cell memory formation after mild COVID-19. Study background: Each donor largely had its own TCR clusters.

Constant-segment primers were used for 5'RACE, and the resulting TCR alpha and TCR beta cDNA libraries carried sample barcodes and UMIs. TCRdb re-analysed the 5' RACE reads in MiXCR, keeping a single row per CDR3 protein. The table shows more than 400,000 distinct CDR3 sequences, with 15% to 20% occurring only once. Comment on this clonotype: Antigen unknown.

Study-wide results and caveats: The study found contracting CD4+ clones mainly in CM and EM and contracting CD8+ clones in EMRA. Second-wave clones with a day 37 peak had unconfirmed SARS-CoV-2 specificity.

CDR1 SGHDT and CDR2 YYEEEE come from the germline V gene. The ends were cut back, 4 bases at V and 2 bases at J, with 15 bases in the middle. The CDR3 has 15 residues. The rearrangement joins TRBV5-6 to TRBJ2-5; D is unclear. This clonotype was sampled from an adult woman who had mild COVID-19 (a few samples of this study predate the infection). Cell type and time point are not known. Sequenced material: PBMCs or a T cell subset sorted from them (not recorded which). CDR3 protein: CASSDRVLRQETQYF. CDR3 in DNA: TGTGCCAGCAGCGATCGGGTCCTTAGGCAAGAGACCCAGTACTTC.